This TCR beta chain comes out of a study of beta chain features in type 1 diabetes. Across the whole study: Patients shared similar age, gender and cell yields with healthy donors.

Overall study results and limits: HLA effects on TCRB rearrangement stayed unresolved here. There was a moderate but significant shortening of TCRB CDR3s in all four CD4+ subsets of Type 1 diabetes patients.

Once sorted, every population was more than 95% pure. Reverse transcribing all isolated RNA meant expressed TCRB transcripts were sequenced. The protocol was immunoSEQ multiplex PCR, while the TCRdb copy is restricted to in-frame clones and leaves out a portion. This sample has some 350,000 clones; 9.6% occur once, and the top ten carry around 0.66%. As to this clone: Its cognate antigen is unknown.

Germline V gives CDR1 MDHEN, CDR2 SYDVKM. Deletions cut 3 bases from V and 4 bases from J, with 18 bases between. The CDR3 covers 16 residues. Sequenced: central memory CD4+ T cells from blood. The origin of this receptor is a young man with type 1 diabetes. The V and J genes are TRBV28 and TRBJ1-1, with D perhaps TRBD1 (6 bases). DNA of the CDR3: TGTGCCAGCAGTTTGGCGAACGGCAGGGGTAGCACTGAAGCTTTCTTT. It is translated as CASSLANGRGSTEAFF.